The entry below gives a single T cell receptor (beta chain) sequence along with its context. Its antigen is still unknown. The CDR3 extends over 15 amino acids. V was trimmed by 1 base and J by 4 bases, leaving 10 bases between them. Germline CDR1 and CDR2: SGHVS and FNYEAQ. Data came from immunoSEQ multiplex PCR; TCRdb stores just in-frame clones and leaves some out. The sample consists of over 200,000 clones, less than 95% of them appearing once. The donors were members of the validation cohort, which comprised about 120 subjects and was separate from the first cohort of fewer than 700 subjects. This entry is derived from a study of cytomegalovirus exposure and HLA in healthy donors. Overall study results and limits: Cytomegalovirus-associated TCR beta chains were listed, numbering some 170. Most TCRs appeared rarely, but some public TCRs recurred in many donors.

Sequencing was performed on PBMCs. The clonotype comes from a young woman in good health and CMV-seronegative. This sequence joins TRBV7-6 and TRBJ2-2; D ambiguous. This CDR3 is CASSLVVVSTGELFF. In nucleotides, the CDR3 is TGTGCCAGCAGCTTAGTAGTGGTGAGCACCGGGGAGCTGTTTTTT.